This T cell receptor beta chain was recovered during a study of blood T cell repertoires in COVID-19. In the study's own analysis: The authors estimated nucleated cell counts from reference gene primer amplification. Clones were sequenced by immunoSEQ multiplex PCR, and TCRdb holds only the in-frame ones, with some missing. That table is the source of V, J and clone size, and D and trimming were worked out from the DNA. The sample yields around 190,000 clones, around 85% seen once. With 3 bases removed from V and 6 bases from J, the gap between germline ends came to 17 bases. Germline V CDR1 and CDR2: SQVTM, ANQGSEA. CDR3 length: 15 amino acids.

Sequencing was done on a sample of peripheral blood. This receptor was identified in a man aged 25 to 40 with acute or convalescent COVID-19. This chain uses TRBV29-1 with TRBJ2-2, with D uncertain. CDR3 residues: CSVEVLGDHPGELFF. CDR3 in DNA: TGCAGCGTTGAGGTCTTAGGAGACCACCCCGGGGAGCTGTTTTTT.